This T cell receptor beta chain was identified in a study of Graves' ophthalmopathy and Graves' hyperthyroidism. To note about this clonotype: The antigen is undetermined.

CDR3 regions of TCR beta were amplified from RNA transcripts. Second-round multiplex PCR came after a first-round RT-PCR that employed HTBI primers. TCRdb used MiXCR to reprocess the multiplex PCR reads, holding one entry per CDR3 protein. Altogether around 1.1 million distinct CDR3 sequences are present, about 36% being singletons, with the ten largest covering around 10%. Hyperthyroidism patients, all newly diagnosed, had under 2 months' duration and ages of 18 to 65. As diagnostic evidence, clinical symptoms, serum thyroxine, TRAb, thyroid ultrasound and orbital computed tomography were relied upon. Study conclusions and caveats: Using 13 signatures, a model distinguished ophthalmopathy from stable hyperthyroidism, reaching roughly 90% sensitivity and 80% to 83% specificity. Detected in blood as well were most expanded thyroid clonotypes with frequency above 0.001.

Germline assignment: CDR1 WNHNN and CDR2 SYGVQD (reference sequence). With V trimmed by 11 bases and J by 5 bases, 6 bases remained unmatched. This CDR3 has 13 residues. The genes are TRBV10-1 and TRBJ1-1; 12 nucleotides agree with TRBD1. The sequencing sample was made of peripheral blood or thyroid tissue (not recorded which). This receptor was obtained from an adult man with Graves' hyperthyroidism. CDR3 in amino acids: CAGTGGVLTEAFF. The CDR3, as DNA: TGCGCCGGGACAGGGGGCGTATTGACTGAAGCTTTCTTT.